This T cell receptor beta chain appears in the sequencing data of a study of T cells expressing NK-cell markers. About the study: CD3+CD56+NKG2C+, CD3+CD56+NKG2C- and CD3+CD56-NKG2C+ T cells, once sorted, supplied the TCR beta repertoires. Notes on the study in general: Leadership of the CD3+CD56-NKG2C+ fraction also belonged to these clonotypes in four donors.

Details on this clonotype: Its cognate antigen is unknown.

TCRdb reprocessed the 5' RACE reads, keeping one entry per CDR3 protein, no DNA. The sample table includes fewer than 400,000 distinct CDR3 sequences. The CDR3 totals 13 residues. Germline CDR1 reads KGHDR; CDR2 reads SFDVKD. The V and J genes are TRBV24-1 and TRBJ1-1; TCRdb selects TRBD1, and the lack of DNA leaves this call unchecked. The clonotype originates from a man aged 18-69 years in good health. The sequencing sample was made of blood T cells: a sorted CD56 or NKG2C T cell subset, CD4+ or CD8+ T cells, or bulk PBMC T cells (not recorded which). Here the CDR3 reads CATSDLRGTEAFF.